The clone carrying this T cell receptor (beta chain) was seen once. These data come from a study of blood T cell repertoires in COVID-19. Study information: Sites across the United States, Italy and Spain contributed samples from acute and convalescent COVID-19. Sample material is recorded as cDNA or gDNA derived from T cells, B-cell-depleted T cells, or PBMCs.

Produced via immunoSEQ multiplex PCR; TCRdb's table is partial and in-frame only. The sample yields roughly 83,000 clones, around nine tenths seen once. Material for sequencing was peripheral blood. This TCR derives from a man aged 80 or over with active or convalescent COVID-19.

CDR3 DNA sequence: TGTGCCAGCAGCTCCTCCTATGGCTACACCTTC. It yields the protein CASSSSYGYTF. This chain connects TRBV7-9 to TRBJ1-2, with D unresolved. There are 11 residues in the CDR3. V was pared by 4 bases and J by 4 bases, with 4 bases between. Per the germline V gene, CDR1 is SEHNR and CDR2 is FQNEAQ (reference sequence).